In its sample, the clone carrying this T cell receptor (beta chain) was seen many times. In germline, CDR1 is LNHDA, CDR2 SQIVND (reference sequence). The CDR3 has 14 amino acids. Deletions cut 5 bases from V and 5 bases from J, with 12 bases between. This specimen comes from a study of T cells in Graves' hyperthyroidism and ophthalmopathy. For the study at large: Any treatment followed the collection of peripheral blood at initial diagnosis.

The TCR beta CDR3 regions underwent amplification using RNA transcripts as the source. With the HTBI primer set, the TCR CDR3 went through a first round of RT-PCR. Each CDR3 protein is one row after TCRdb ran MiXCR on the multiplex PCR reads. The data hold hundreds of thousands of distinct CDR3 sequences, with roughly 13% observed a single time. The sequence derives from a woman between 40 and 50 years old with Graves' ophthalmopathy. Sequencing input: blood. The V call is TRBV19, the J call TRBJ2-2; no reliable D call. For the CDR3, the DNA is TGTGCCAGTAGTGCCCCCGCCGGGACCGGGGAGCTGTTTTTT. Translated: CASSAPAGTGELFF.